The source of this T cell receptor beta chain is a study of blood T cells in healthy people across ages. Whole-study findings and limits: Older age coincided with a roughly linear decline in TCR beta diversity per million T cells. Unknown donor CMV status possibly confounded expanded clonotype changes.

Next came a second PCR, run for about 7 to 12 cycles, which used a sample-barcoded 5' primer along with a J-beta primer mix. Every molecule of cDNA carried a tag from a template-switch adaptor with 12 random nucleotides. TCRdb re-derived calls from the 5' RACE reads in MiXCR, one entry per CDR3 protein. Among roughly 1,700,000 distinct CDR3 sequences, about 28% were seen once, and the ten largest hold about 8%. Regarding this clonotype: Antigen specificity is unknown.

Germline CDR1 is DFQATT and CDR2 is SNEGSKA (reference sequence). V was trimmed by 6 bases and J by 6 bases, leaving 12 bases between them. This CDR3 region has 12 residues. This TCR was recovered from a woman younger than 45 in good health. The rearrangement links TRBV20-1 to TRBJ2-1; D uncertain. Sequencing was performed on blood. CDR3: CSADLPGNEQFF. CDR3 coding DNA: TGCAGTGCCGACTTACCCGGCAATGAGCAGTTCTTC.